The 6 T cell receptor beta chains reported below all come from one sample, sequenced in a study of regulatory T cells in long-lasting Graves disease. Sequencing libraries for TCR beta were prepared with iRepertoire HTBI primers and Arm-PCR of CDR3 regions. TCRdb reanalysed the multiplex PCR reads using MiXCR and keeps one entry per CDR3 protein. This sample carries around 420,000 distinct CDR3 sequences, roughly 16% of them seen once, and the ten largest clones take approximately 22%. The time point here: newly diagnosed GD, antithyroid drugs for less than 3 months. Following extraction of RNA from PBMCs, that RNA was used to make the TCR library. This sample comprised peripheral blood mononuclear cells (PBMCs), obtained at new diagnosis, from a patient treated with antithyroid drugs. Receptors originate from a female donor with Graves disease.

This clonotype was seen repeatedly, ten times or more. As DNA, the CDR3 is TGTGCCAGCAGCTCCCTCACAGACAATGAGCAGTTCTTC. It specifies CASSSLTDNEQFF. The chain uses TRBV7-2 and TRBJ2-1; D gene unclear. The V end lost 4 bases, the J end lost 5 bases, and 9 bases lay between the germline ends. The CDR3 runs to 13 residues. Germline V lookup: CDR1 SGHTA, CDR2 FQGNSA.

The chain combines TRBV5-8 with TRBJ2-5; TRBD2 agrees at 11 bases. The CDR3 is made up of 18 amino acids. Germline trimming cut 0 bases from V and 0 bases from J; bases unmatched to any gene: 7. Per the germline V gene, CDR1 is SGHTS and CDR2 is YDEGEE. The CDR3 spells CASSLEGSSGRHQETQYF. The CDR3 DNA reads TGTGCCAGCAGCTTGGAAGGTTCTAGCGGGAGGCACCAAGAGACCCAGTACTTC.

The chain carries TRBV14 and TRBJ2-2; D possibly uses TRBD1 or TRBD2 (6 bases each). Germline V gene lookup returns CDR1 SGHDN and CDR2 FVKESK. V was clipped by 1 base and J by 4 bases, with 7 bases between them. The CDR3 sequence is 14 residues long. CDR3 sequence reads: CASSQGGATGELFF. The CDR3 DNA is TGTGCCAGCAGCCAAGGGGGGGCCACCGGGGAGCTGTTTTTT.

This clonotype was found a few times. V and J are TRBV3-1 and TRBJ2-7; TRBD1 aligns across 7 bases. CDR1 and CDR2 (germline): LGHDT, YNNKEL (reference sequence). The junction had 10 bases not matched to a gene; V was cut back by 3 bases and J by 2 bases. This CDR3 is built from 16 residues. In DNA, the CDR3 is TGTGCCAGCAGCCATTATTTGCTGGACAGGCCCTACGAGCAGTACTTC. Translation gives CASSHYLLDRPYEQYF.

V is TRBV19 and J is TRBJ1-1, with TRBD1 matching over 8 bases. This CDR3 is built from 14 residues. V was clipped by 6 bases and J by 4 bases; unmatched bases: 7. Germline-derived CDR1 and CDR2 are LNHDA and SQIVND (reference sequence). CDR3 amino acids: CASRAGGFGTEAFF. Here the CDR3 DNA reads TGTGCCAGTAGGGCAGGGGGCTTCGGCACTGAAGCTTTCTTT. The full variable domain, in which reference TRBV19 and TRBJ1-1 provide the parts outside the CDR3, is DGGITQSPKYLFRKEGQNVTLSCEQNLNHDAMYWYRQDPGQGLRLIYYSQIVNDFQKGDIAEGYSVSREKKESFPLTVTSAQKNPTAFYLCASRAGGFGTEAFFGQGTRLTVV.

Ten or more counts support this clonotype. The chain employs TRBV28 and TRBJ2-2, with D perhaps matching TRBD1 (7 bases). V was trimmed by 6 bases and J by 7 bases, leaving 12 bases between them. Germline V gene sequence: CDR1 MDHEN, CDR2 SYDVKM. The CDR3 loop spans 13 amino acids. This CDR3 is CASSPGGIGELFF. CDR3 coding DNA: TGTGCCAGCAGCCCAGGGGGGATCGGGGAGCTGTTTTTT.